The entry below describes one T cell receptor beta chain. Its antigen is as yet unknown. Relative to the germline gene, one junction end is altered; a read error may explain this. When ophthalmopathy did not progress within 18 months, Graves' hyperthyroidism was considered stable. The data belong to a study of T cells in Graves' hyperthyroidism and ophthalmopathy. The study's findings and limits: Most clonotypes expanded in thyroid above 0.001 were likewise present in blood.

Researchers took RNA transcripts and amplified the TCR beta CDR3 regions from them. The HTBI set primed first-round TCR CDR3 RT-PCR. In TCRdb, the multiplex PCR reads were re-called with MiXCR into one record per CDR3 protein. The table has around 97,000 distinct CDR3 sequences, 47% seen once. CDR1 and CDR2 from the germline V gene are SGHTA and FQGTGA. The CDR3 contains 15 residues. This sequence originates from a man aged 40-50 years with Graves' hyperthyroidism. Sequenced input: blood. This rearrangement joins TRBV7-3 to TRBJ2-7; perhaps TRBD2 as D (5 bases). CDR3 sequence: CASSPPGLSHYVQYF. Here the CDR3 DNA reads TGTGCCAGCAGCCCCCCAGGACTTTCACATTACGTGCAGTACTTC.